Below, 9 T cell receptor beta chains from the same sample are listed, as sequenced in a study of cytomegalovirus exposure and HLA in healthy donors. The PCR contained 60 Vbeta and 13 Jbeta primers. Here immunoSEQ multiplex PCR was the method, and the copy in TCRdb shows in-frame clones only, minus some. Of more than 95,000 clones in the sample, around 76% were seen once. The specimen sequenced was PBMCs. The receptors stem from a woman aged 55 to 70 in good health and CMV-seropositive.

Only one count was recorded for this clone. The chain has TRBV6-1 and TRBJ1-1; D is undetermined. The V and J ends lost 2 bases and 2 bases respectively, with 6 bases between them. Germline-derived CDR1 and CDR2 are MNHNS and SASEGT. The CDR3 is 13 residues long. This chain's CDR3 is CASSEITNTEAFF. In DNA form, the CDR3 reads TGTGCCAGCAGTGAAATTACTAACACTGAAGCTTTCTTT.

V gene TRBV2 combines with J gene TRBJ2-4; 7 nucleotides agree with TRBD1. Germline CDR1 is SNHLY and CDR2 is FYNNEI. Trimming cost V 3 bases and J 1 base; bases outside gene matches: 9. This CDR3 is built from 17 residues. CDR3 sequence reads: CASSDPRQGPAKNIQYF. The CDR3 bases are TGTGCCAGCAGTGATCCCCGACAGGGACCGGCCAAAAACATTCAGTACTTC.

The J gene is TRBJ1-2, the V gene TRBV4-3; unclear D gene. The length of the CDR3 is 13 residues. CDR1 and CDR2 from the germline V gene are LGHNA and YSLEER. Trimming removed 0 bases from V and 3 bases from J, with 5 bases in between. The CDR3 protein is CASSQDSDYGYTF. The DNA of the CDR3 is TGCGCCAGCAGCCAAGATTCAGACTATGGCTACACCTTC.

This clone showed up just once. The chain links TRBV18 to TRBJ1-3, with TRBD1 matching 8 bases. Germline V gives CDR1 KGHSH, CDR2 LQKENI. There are 18 residues in the CDR3. The ends lost 6 bases at V and 0 bases at J; junction bases unmatched: 13. CDR3 region: CASSPKRQGKSSGNTIYF. For the CDR3, the DNA is TGTGCCAGCTCCCCCAAGAGACAGGGGAAATCCTCTGGAAACACCATATATTTT.

This chain links TRBV7-9 with TRBJ2-7; 7 nucleotides align to TRBD1. Germline loops: CDR1 SEHNR, CDR2 FQNEAQ (reference sequence). The CDR3 extends over 13 amino acids. J was trimmed by 3 bases and V by 5 bases; bases with no gene match: 4. The CDR3 DNA is TGTGCCAGCAGCGAGGGACAGAACTACGAGCAGTACTTC. It encodes CASSEGQNYEQYF.

In DNA form, the CDR3 reads TGTGCCAGCAGCTCGACCGGGACAGGGGAGCAGTACTTC. Its translation is CASSSTGTGEQYF. J is TRBJ2-7 and V is TRBV7-7; 9 bases agree with TRBD1. V lost 4 bases, J lost 7 bases, and 5 bases stayed unmatched. Germline CDR1 SSHAT, CDR2 FNYEAQ (reference sequence). The CDR3 runs to 13 residues.

The J gene is TRBJ2-1, the V gene TRBV11-3; a possible D gene is TRBD1 (6 bases). V was pared by 4 bases and J by 3 bases, with 10 bases between. This CDR3 region has 14 residues. Germline CDR1 is SGHNT and CDR2 is YENEEA. CDR3 DNA sequence: TGTGCCAGCAGCTCCGGACAGAACTACAATGAGCAGTTCTTC. Encoded protein: CASSSGQNYNEQFF.

This rearrangement joins TRBV30 to TRBJ2-7; 13 bases agree with TRBD2. This CDR3 region has 13 residues. The germline V gene encodes CDR1 GTSNPN and CDR2 SVGIG (reference sequence). J was trimmed by 3 bases and V by 5 bases; bases with no gene match: 1. The CDR3 region has the DNA TGTGCCTGGTGGACTAGCGGGGGCTACGAGCAGTACTTC. Encoded protein: CAWWTSGGYEQYF.

The chain carries TRBV2 and TRBJ1-6, with 11 bases identical to TRBD1. The CDR3 is made up of 13 amino acids. V trimming: 8 bases; J trimming: 10 bases; junction bases outside the gene matches: 4. Germline CDR1 is SNHLY and CDR2 is FYNNEI. CDR3 residues: CASRDRGNSPLHF. DNA for the CDR3: TGTGCCAGCCGGGACAGGGGGAACTCACCCCTCCACTTT.